What follows is one T cell receptor (beta chain) and its context. The sample comes from a study of blood T cell repertoires in COVID-19. Study information: From the United States, Italy and Spain came samples of acute and convalescent COVID-19. The cDNA or gDNA used as material had been derived from T cells, B-cell-depleted T cells, or PBMCs.

Authors' analysis steps: From reference gene primer amplification, estimates of nucleated cell counts were derived. Generated by immunoSEQ multiplex PCR, the TCRdb table keeps only in-frame clones and is missing some. The V and J calls and clone size were taken over from that table, and D and trimming were inferred from the DNA. Of under 200,000 clones listed, roughly 91% are singletons. Germline V gene sequence: CDR1 SEHNR, CDR2 FQNEAQ (reference sequence). V was shortened by 0 bases and J by 8 bases, with 13 bases between the two germline ends. The CDR3 runs 15 residues. The chain recombines TRBV7-9 with TRBJ1-4; TRBD1 is a possible D gene (5 bases). The source is a man aged 35 to 55 with active or convalescent COVID-19. Sequencing was performed on peripheral blood. The chain's CDR3 is CASSLAGAGGEKLFF. The CDR3 region has the DNA TGTGCCAGCAGCTTAGCAGGGGCTGGAGGGGAAAAACTGTTTTTT. The whole variable domain, remainder taken from reference TRBV7-9 and TRBJ1-4, is DTGVSQNPRHKITKRGQNVTFRCDPISEHNRLYWYRQTLGQGPEFLTYFQNEAQLEKSRLLSDRFSAERPKGSFSTLEIQRTEQGDSAMYLCASSLAGAGGEKLFFGSGTQLSVL.